This T cell receptor beta chain was recovered during a study of T cells in Graves' hyperthyroidism and ophthalmopathy. In the case of this clonotype: A read error may produce the germline difference seen at one junction end.

CDR3 length: 17 residues. CDR1 is SGHAT and CDR2 is FQNNGV in the germline V gene. From RNA transcripts, TCR beta CDR3 regions were amplified. TCR CDR3 regions were first amplified by RT-PCR with HTBI primers. In TCRdb, the multiplex PCR reads were re-called with MiXCR into one record per CDR3 protein. The data show hundreds of thousands of distinct CDR3 sequences, about 15% seen once. The chain couples TRBV11-2 to TRBJ2-2, with 13 bases that match TRBD2. The TCR originated in a woman in her 40s with Graves' hyperthyroidism. The specimen sequenced was blood. This chain's CDR3 is CASSLRTSGSGTVELFF. Written as DNA, the CDR3 is TGTGCCAGCAGCCTGCGGACTAGCGGGAGTGGCACCGTGGAGCTGTTTTTT.